This T cell receptor beta chain was documented in a study of cytomegalovirus exposure and HLA in healthy donors. Vbeta (60) and Jbeta (13) primers were used in the PCR. Assay: immunoSEQ multiplex PCR; the TCRdb copy retains only in-frame clones and omits some. The sample lists about 120,000 clones; under 80% were seen once. The germline CDR1 and CDR2 sequences are LNHNV and YYDKDF (reference sequence). This CDR3 contains 18 residues. V lost 0 bases to trimming and J lost 3 bases, with 18 bases between them. The V gene is TRBV15, the J gene TRBJ1-3; no firm D call. The TCR originated in a woman between 50 and 59 years old in good health and CMV-seropositive. The sample comprised PBMCs. In DNA form, the CDR3 reads TGTGCCACCAGCAGAGACAGTTTCGGGAGGCCGATTGGAAACACCATATATTTT. Amino acid sequence: CATSRDSFGRPIGNTIYF.